The 27 T cell receptor beta chains below come from one sample, sequenced in a study of T cells in Graves' hyperthyroidism and ophthalmopathy (dated by TCRdb to the late 2010s). Libraries were prepared through multiplex PCR. The sequencer listed for this sample is Illumina HiSeq 2000. TCR beta CDR3 regions were amplified from RNA transcripts. For the first round of RT-PCR on the TCR CDR3, the HTBI primer set was used together with the Qiagen OneStep RT-PCR kit. TCRdb took the public reads, trimmed them with fastp at Q25, ran MiXCR for clone calling and kept in-frame beta chains. For every CDR3 protein sequence, its rows merge into one entry that carries the most common genes and DNA. The sample yields around 760,000 distinct CDR3 sequences; approximately 36% were counted once. Around 30% of the sample goes to the ten largest clones. Sequencing was done on a sample of blood. The origin of the receptors is a middle-aged woman with Graves' hyperthyroidism.

The chain carries TRBV2 and TRBJ2-2; TRBD2 matches 12 bases. Trimming at V came to 6 bases and at J to 0 bases, leaving 5 bases not matched to a gene. This CDR3 is built from 17 residues. Germline assignment: CDR1 SNHLY and CDR2 FYNNEI. This CDR3 reads CASRGLAGSANTGELFF. CDR3 DNA sequence: TGTGCCAGCAGAGGACTAGCGGGAAGCGCGAACACCGGGGAGCTGTTTTTT.

This clonotype was recorded at least ten times. The chain is built from TRBV24-1 and TRBJ1-2; D remains unclear. The CDR3 is 13 amino acids. Looked up from germline, CDR1 is KGHDR and CDR2 is SFDVKD. Trimming cost V 3 bases and J 6 bases, with 10 bases left between them. The DNA of the CDR3 is TGTGCCACCAGTGATCTTGGAAGTAATGGCTACACCTTC. It encodes CATSDLGSNGYTF.

This clonotype has a count of ten or more. The chain couples TRBV12-3 or TRBV12-4 to TRBJ1-2; perhaps TRBD1 as D (5 bases). There are 12 residues in the CDR3. Trimming pared 6 bases from V and 8 bases from J, leaving 13 bases between. CDR3 in amino acids: CASRQPGDGYTF. The CDR3 bases are TGTGCCAGCAGGCAGCCCGGGGACGGCTACACCTTC.

This chain connects TRBV10-3 to TRBJ1-1, with 10 bases matching TRBD1. J lost 8 bases, V lost 11 bases, and 8 bases had no gene match. This CDR3 is 12 amino acids long. CDR1 and CDR2 from the germline V gene are ENHRY and SYGVKD. The CDR3 loop is CAATPGQGEAFF. In DNA form, the CDR3 reads TGTGCCGCAACACCGGGACAGGGGGAAGCTTTCTTT.

In this sample, this clonotype turned up a few times. This chain connects TRBV2 to TRBJ1-6, with TRBD1 as a possible D gene (5 bases). Trimming cost V 7 bases and J 10 bases, with 11 bases left between them. The germline CDR1 and CDR2 sequences are SNHLY and FYNNEI. This CDR3 spans 12 amino acids. The DNA of the CDR3 is TGTGCCAGCATGAGGGGAATCTCACCCCTCCACTTT. Its translation is CASMRGISPLHF. The variable domain in full, completed from reference TRBV2 and TRBJ1-6, reads EPEVTQTPSHQVTQMGQEVILRCVPISNHLYFYWYRQILGQKVEFLVSFYNNEISEKSEIFDDQFSVERPDGSNFTLKIRSTKLEDSAMYFCASMRGISPLHFGNGTRLTVT.

This clonotype was seen just once. The rearrangement uses TRBV10-3 and TRBJ2-5; TRBD1 might be the D (6 bases). CDR3 size: 14 residues. V was cut by 10 bases and J by 1 base, with 16 bases left in between. The germline V gene encodes CDR1 ENHRY and CDR2 SYGVKD. The CDR3 spells CATQSGHLQETQYF. The CDR3 nucleotides read TGTGCCACCCAATCGGGACACCTCCAAGAGACCCAGTACTTC.

The chain links TRBV10-3 to TRBJ2-7, with D possibly TRBD1 on 6 matching bases. V was trimmed by 6 bases and J by 9 bases, leaving 30 bases between them. CDR3 length: 17 residues. Germline values: CDR1 ENHRY, CDR2 SYGVKD. This CDR3 reads CAISGAAEGVSYEGQYF. The CDR3 region has the DNA TGTGCCATCAGCGGGGCAGCCGAGGGGGTCTCCTACGAGGGGCAGTACTTC.

This clonotype has just one count. This chain uses TRBV7-2 with TRBJ2-7; D remains unclear. Germline V gene lookup returns CDR1 SGHTA and CDR2 FQGNSA. V gave up 5 bases and J gave up 2 bases, with 13 bases separating them. CDR3 length equals 14 residues. The CDR3 DNA is TGTGCCAGCAGCCGTCGGCAGGCTACCTACGAGCAGTACTTC. The encoded protein is CASSRRQATYEQYF.

This clonotype was recorded many times. The chain has TRBV7-9 and TRBJ2-6, with TRBD1 as a possible D gene (6 bases). CDR1 is SEHNR and CDR2 is FQNEAQ in the germline V gene (reference sequence). The CDR3 has 19 amino acids. V lost 7 bases to trimming and J lost 4 bases, with 26 bases between them. The CDR3 region has the DNA TGTGCCAGCATCATGGTGTTGACAGGAACACCGGGGGGGGCCAACGTCCTGACTTTC. It translates to CASIMVLTGTPGGANVLTF.

About this clonotype itself: A much larger clonotype is one base distant, so this may be a read error. The rearrangement uses TRBV11-2 and TRBJ2-2, with TRBD2 matching 8 bases. The CDR3 is made up of 16 amino acids. Per germline, CDR1 SGHAT and CDR2 FQNNGV. The DNA for the CDR3 is TGTGCCGGCAGCTCAACCGGGGGGGGAGGCACCGGGGAGCTGTTTTTT. It yields the protein CAGSSTGGGGTGELFF.

For this clonotype: It may be a read error: a sequence one base away is much more abundant. The V gene is TRBV2, the J gene TRBJ1-5, with 7 positions matching TRBD1. The CDR3 is 14 residues long. The junction had 16 bases not matched to a gene; V was cut back by 11 bases and J by 9 bases. Germline loops: CDR1 SNHLY, CDR2 FYNNEI. The CDR3 protein is CASGRGLAVGPQHF. CDR3 DNA: TGTGCCTCCGGCAGGGGGTTAGCGGTGGGGCCCCAGCATTTT.

This clonotype was detected only a few times. The chain carries TRBV27 and TRBJ2-7; D is uncertain. Trimming pared 0 bases from V and 2 bases from J, leaving 8 bases between. Per germline, CDR1 MNHEY and CDR2 SMNVEV (reference sequence). This CDR3 has 14 residues. Here the CDR3 DNA reads TGTGCCAGCAGTTTATCCGCCGACCCCTACGAGCAGTACTTC. This translates into CASSLSADPYEQYF.

This clonotype was recorded many times. The chain has TRBV6-5 and TRBJ1-3; no clear D. Germline assignment: CDR1 MNHEY and CDR2 SVGAGI. The V end was cut by 0 bases, the J end by 2 bases, with 5 bases between. The CDR3 contains 14 residues. Here the CDR3 DNA reads TGTGCCAGCAGTTACTCCGGGGCTGGAAACACCATATATTTT. The encoded protein is CASSYSGAGNTIYF.

Many counts were recorded for this clonotype. V and J are TRBV7-9 and TRBJ1-2; D gene ambiguous. This CDR3 has 14 residues. The germline V gene has CDR1 SEHNR and CDR2 FQNEAQ (reference sequence). Trimming shortened V by 3 bases and J by 4 bases, and 12 bases separated the two germline ends. The CDR3 loop is CASSFTELPYGYTF. In DNA form, the CDR3 reads TGTGCCAGCAGCTTCACGGAGCTACCCTATGGCTACACCTTC.

The chain links TRBV29-1 to TRBJ2-7; perhaps D is TRBD1 or TRBD2 (5 bases each). The DNA matches TRBJ2-5 better at its end, which makes the J call doubtful. Germline V gene sequence: CDR1 SQVTM, CDR2 ANQGSEA. This CDR3 has 12 amino acids. DNA of the CDR3: TGCAGCGTTGGGGTCGGGGCAGAGACCCAGTACTTC. This sequence encodes CSVGVGAETQYF.

With regard to this clonotype: One junction end does not reproduce the germline sequence, and a read error may be involved. This chain uses TRBV10-3 with TRBJ2-2, with D possibly matching TRBD1 (5 bases). CDR1 ENHRY and CDR2 SYGVKD come from the germline V gene. The CDR3 totals 16 residues. CDR3 region: CASSFLNRKDTGELFF. The CDR3 coding sequence is TGTGCCAGCAGTTTCTTGAACAGGAAGGACACCGGGGAGCTGTTTTTT.

The rearrangement uses TRBV2 and TRBJ1-5, with D possibly matching TRBD1 (5 bases). Germline-derived CDR1 and CDR2 are SNHLY and FYNNEI. There are 13 residues in the CDR3. The ends were cut back, 9 bases at V and 5 bases at J, with 14 bases in the middle. In DNA, the CDR3 is TGTGCCAGTCGGGGGAGGGTAGATCAGCCCCAGCATTTT. Translation gives CASRGRVDQPQHF.

This clonotype was seen only a few times. The genes are TRBV10-2 and TRBJ2-2; 12 positions agree with TRBD2. Germline V gene data show CDR1 as WSHSY and CDR2 as SAAADI. V dropped 0 bases and J dropped 3; count of bases not matched to a gene: 8. The CDR3 is 19 residues long. Written as DNA, the CDR3 is TGCGCCAGCAGTGAGTCTGGCACTAGCGGGAGGTTGGACACCGGGGAGCTGTTTTTT. It codes for CASSESGTSGRLDTGELFF.

This clonotype was picked up many times. The gene calls are TRBV5-1 and TRBJ1-1; D call uncertain. The CDR3 extends over 13 amino acids. Germline lookup yields CDR1 SGHRS and CDR2 YFSETQ. Deletions cut 3 bases from V and 1 base from J, with 7 bases between. Here the CDR3 reads CASSSQENTEAFF. The DNA of the CDR3 is TGCGCCAGCAGCTCGCAGGAGAACACTGAAGCTTTCTTT.

This clonotype is a singleton in its sample. It may be a read error: a sequence one base away is much more abundant. The chain carries TRBV7-2 and TRBJ1-5; D may be TRBD1 (6 bases). CDR1 and CDR2 (germline): SGHTA, FQGNSA. The CDR3 consists of 18 residues. This chain's CDR3 is CAGSLPVARGGLNQPQHF. Written as DNA, the CDR3 is TGTGCCGGCAGCTTACCCGTGGCAAGGGGGGGCTTAAATCAGCCCCAGCATTTT.

A few counts support this clonotype. One base away lies a much larger clone, so this may be a sequencing read error. This rearrangement joins TRBV10-3 to TRBJ1-2; 10 bases agree with TRBD1. Germline V CDR1 and CDR2: ENHRY, SYGVKD. The CDR3 length is 16 residues. CDR3 amino acids: CAISSSGQGRNYDYTF. The CDR3 DNA is TGTGCCATCAGTTCCTCGGGACAGGGGAGGAATTATGACTACACCTTC.

This rearrangement joins TRBV7-2 to TRBJ2-7; D not resolved. The CDR3 sequence is 15 residues long. Germline V gene sequence: CDR1 SGHTA, CDR2 FQGNSA. V lost 5 bases and J 7 bases, leaving 21 bases between the germline ends. The DNA for the CDR3 is TGTGCCAGCAGCCCCCCCCAAGGGATAAACAATGAGCAGTACTTC. It translates to CASSPPQGINNEQYF.

Comments on this clonotype: With a much larger clone just one base away, this may be a read error. The chain couples TRBV2 to TRBJ1-2; the D is unclear. The germline V gene has CDR1 SNHLY and CDR2 FYNNEI. Deletions cut 6 bases from V and 5 bases from J, with 19 bases between. The CDR3 loop spans 15 amino acids. In DNA form, the CDR3 reads TGTGCCAGCAGCGCCCCGTTGGACGGAAAATATGGCTACACCTTC. It translates to CASSAPLDGKYGYTF.

The chain is built from TRBV29-1 and TRBJ2-3; tentatively, D is TRBD2 (5 bases). With 6 bases removed from V and 1 base from J, the gap between germline ends came to 17 bases. This CDR3 is built from 15 residues. Germline V CDR1 and CDR2: SQVTM, ANQGSEA. The CDR3 nucleotides are TGCAGCGTACCACCCGAGGGAGTGGGCACAGATACGCAGTATTTT. Translation: CSVPPEGVGTDTQYF.

The V and J genes are TRBV29-1 and TRBJ2-5; weak D call: TRBD2 (7 bases). The CDR3 consists of 14 residues. Germline V gene lookup returns CDR1 SQVTM and CDR2 ANQGSEA. V lost 6 bases and J lost 5, with 19 bases in between. The CDR3 DNA follows: TGCAGCGTCGAAAATGGGGGGGGCGGGGAGACCCAGTACTTC. Protein: CSVENGGGGETQYF.

This clonotype has a count of ten or more. The chain recombines TRBV7-9 with TRBJ1-6; weak D call: TRBD1 (5 bases). The V end lost 1 base, the J end lost 5 bases, and 9 bases lay between the germline ends. The CDR3 totals 15 residues. CDR1 SEHNR and CDR2 FQNEAQ come from the germline V gene (reference sequence). CDR3 nucleotides: TGTGCCAGCAGCTTAGATCCCAGGGATAATTCACCCCTCCACTTT. This gives the protein CASSLDPRDNSPLHF.

This clonotype was seen at least ten times. This sequence joins TRBV5-1 and TRBJ2-7; the match to TRBD2 covers 7 bases. The ends lost 4 bases at V and 7 bases at J; junction bases unmatched: 2. The CDR3 contains 11 residues. Per the germline V gene, CDR1 is SGHRS and CDR2 is YFSETQ. The CDR3 coding sequence is TGCGCCAGCAGCCGAGCGGGAGAGCAGTACTTC. Its translation: CASSRAGEQYF. The whole variable domain, filled in from reference TRBV5-1 and TRBJ2-7, reads KAGVTQTPRYLIKTRGQQVTLSCSPISGHRSVSWYQQTPGQGLQFLFEYFSETQRNKGNFPGRFSGRQFSNSRSEMNVSTLELGDSALYLCASSRAGEQYFGPGTRLTVT.